The rows below give T cell receptor beta chains drawn from one sample of a study of control samples from healthy donors and cancer patients. Sequencing was performed with immunoSEQ multiplex PCR; in TCRdb, only in-frame clones are kept and a portion is missing. The repertoire holds more than 95,000 clones, with about four fifths as singletons. Sequenced sample: blood. Source of these receptors: a woman aged 45-65 years in good health. The CDR3 runs from the conserved cysteine through the conserved F or W. Fields, in order: V gene, J gene, CDR3 protein.

V: TRBV4-3
J: TRBJ2-2
CDR3: CASSQDIREGELFF

V: TRBV4-1
J: TRBJ1-3
CDR3: CASSQVGTRHGNTIYF

V: TRBV27
J: TRBJ2-7
CDR3: CASTPTSGGHYEQYF

V: TRBV5-6
J: TRBJ1-2
CDR3: CASSLDGVTGGVYGYTF

V: TRBV9
J: TRBJ1-3
CDR3: CASSGGRHYSGNTIYF

V: TRBV13
J: TRBJ2-2
CDR3: CASSASLSSNTGELFF

V: TRBV11-3
J: TRBJ2-7
CDR3: CASSGTGTHEQYF

V: TRBV19
J: TRBJ1-5
CDR3: CASSVTGSSNQPQHF

V: TRBV7-8
J: TRBJ2-7
CDR3: CASSGTSGSYEQYF

V: TRBV28
J: TRBJ2-7
CDR3: CASRIDSSYEQYF

V: TRBV5-1
J: TRBJ2-3
CDR3: CASSSGLAGVDTQYF

V: TRBV5-6
J: TRBJ2-5
CDR3: CASSFDRQETQYF

V: TRBV2
J: TRBJ1-2
CDR3: CASHGGRGRGYTF

V: TRBV7-9
J: TRBJ1-5
CDR3: CASSFGVRQPQHF

V: TRBV18
J: TRBJ1-2
CDR3: CASSPESRVSYGYTF

V: TRBV6-6
J: TRBJ2-1
CDR3: CASSFPGEQFF

V: TRBV9
J: TRBJ2-4
CDR3: CASSVRAGAKNIQYF

V: TRBV19
J: TRBJ1-1
CDR3: CASSRKSDTEAFF

V: TRBV7-8
J: TRBJ2-5
CDR3: CASSLASGTQETQYF

V: TRBV4-2
J: TRBJ1-5
CDR3: CASSPDSHQPQHF

V: TRBV4-2
J: TRBJ2-2
CDR3: CASSQDGRRLNTGELFF

V: TRBV7-9
J: TRBJ1-5
CDR3: CASSARGSNQPQHF

V: TRBV19
J: TRBJ2-7
CDR3: CASSGTGSFSSYEQYF

V: TRBV25-1
J: TRBJ1-2
CDR3: CASSDRGGSGYTF

V: TRBV7-2
J: TRBJ2-7
CDR3: CASSSIRDYPTYEQYF

V: TRBV29-1
J: TRBJ2-7
CDR3: CSVWDGSVYEQYF

V: TRBV5-6
J: TRBJ1-2
CDR3: CASSDPGDFYGYTF

V: TRBV7-8
J: TRBJ1-1
CDR3: CASSFGENTEAFF

V: TRBV5-1
J: TRBJ2-5
CDR3: CASSLAGSQETQYF

V: TRBV3-1/TRBV3-2
J: TRBJ1-3
CDR3: CASSHPHGNTIYF

V: TRBV19
J: TRBJ1-1
CDR3: CASSIWGTMNTEAFF

V: TRBV7-9
J: TRBJ2-2
CDR3: CASSLRTAGWFPGELFF

V: TRBV28
J: TRBJ1-1
CDR3: CASRRQGDTEAFF

V: TRBV6-5
J: TRBJ1-1
CDR3: CASSPGFVGTEAFF

V: TRBV19
J: TRBJ2-7
CDR3: CASSMGQVNEQYF

V: TRBV19
J: TRBJ1-2
CDR3: CASSMASGYGYTF

V: TRBV4-3
J: TRBJ1-2
CDR3: CASSRTGLGSTGYTF